One sample yielded the 31 T cell receptor beta chains listed below, sequenced in a study of cytomegalovirus exposure and HLA in healthy donors. 13 Jbeta primers and 60 Vbeta primers were used for the PCR. Generated by immunoSEQ multiplex PCR, the TCRdb table keeps only in-frame clones and is missing some. The repertoire includes about 57,000 clones, 60% to 75% of them detected once, and roughly 9.2% sits in the top ten. Sequencing input: PBMCs. These TCRs come from a woman between 50 and 59 years old in good health and CMV-seronegative.

This chain joins TRBV9 and TRBJ2-2; D is perhaps TRBD1 (6 bases). Deletions cut 3 bases from V and 4 bases from J, with 13 bases between. The CDR3 extends over 15 amino acids. In germline, CDR1 is SGDLS, CDR2 YYNGEE. CDR3: CASSDSTGLTGELFF. CDR3 coding DNA: TGTGCCAGCAGCGATTCGACAGGTCTCACCGGGGAGCTGTTTTTT. The entire variable domain, with the rest obtained from reference TRBV9 and TRBJ2-2, is as follows: DSGVTQTPKHLITATGQRVTLRCSPRSGDLSVYWYQQSLDQGLQFLIQYYNGEERAKGNILERFSAQQFPDLHSELNLSSLELGDSALYFCASSDSTGLTGELFFGEGSRLTVL.

This sequence joins TRBV28 and TRBJ2-5; TRBD2 matches 7 bases. Germline assignment: CDR1 MDHEN and CDR2 SYDVKM. Trimming cost V 7 bases and J 7 bases; bases outside gene matches: 18. The CDR3 totals 16 residues. DNA of the CDR3: TGTGCCAGCACCTCACCCCTGGGGAGGGGCACGGGGACCCAGTACTTC. It is translated as CASTSPLGRGTGTQYF.

This clone was seen more than once but under ten times. V gene TRBV10-1 combines with J gene TRBJ1-1; D is unclear. The V end was cut by 0 bases, the J end by 4 bases, with 9 bases between. There are 14 residues in the CDR3. Germline values: CDR1 WNHNN, CDR2 SYGVQD (reference sequence). This CDR3 reads CASSESPGRTEAFF. The CDR3, as DNA: TGCGCCAGCAGTGAGTCCCCGGGTCGCACTGAAGCTTTCTTT.

This CDR3 is CASSSGTSNYEQYF. The CDR3 DNA is TGTGCCAGCAGTTCGGGGACATCAAACTACGAGCAGTACTTC. V and J are TRBV28 and TRBJ2-7; D perhaps matches TRBD1 (6 bases). V gave up 4 bases and J gave up 3 bases, with 13 bases separating them. Germline-derived CDR1 and CDR2 are MDHEN and SYDVKM. The CDR3 has 14 amino acids. The full variable domain, rest sourced from reference TRBV28 and TRBJ2-7, is DVKVTQSSRYLVKRTGEKVFLECVQDMDHENMFWYRQDPGLGLRLIYFSYDVKMKEKGDIPEGYSVSREKKERFSLILESASTNQTSMYLCASSSGTSNYEQYFGPGTRLTVT.

J is TRBJ2-1 and V is TRBV11-2; 7 positions agree with TRBD1. V was clipped by 5 bases and J by 6 bases; unmatched bases: 4. The CDR3 is 13 amino acids. CDR1 is SGHAT, CDR2 FQNNGV, per germline. The CDR3 bases are TGTGCCAGCAGCCAAGGACAGGCCAATGAGCAGTTCTTC. It codes for CASSQGQANEQFF.

The J gene is TRBJ2-2, the V gene TRBV7-2, with 8 bases fitting TRBD2. The CDR3 is made up of 15 amino acids. J lost 7 bases, V lost 4 bases, and 8 bases had no gene match. Germline CDR1 and CDR2: SGHTA and FQGNSA. The CDR3 loop reads CASSSERELGGELFF. Written as DNA, the CDR3 is TGTGCCAGCAGCTCCGAGCGGGAGTTAGGCGGGGAGCTGTTTTTT.

This chain links TRBV6-5 with TRBJ1-3; D possibly corresponds to TRBD1 (5 bases). Germline lookup yields CDR1 MNHEY and CDR2 SVGAGI. The CDR3 sequence is 14 residues long. Trimming shortened V by 6 bases and J by 0 bases, and 9 bases separated the two germline ends. In DNA, the CDR3 is TGTGCCAGCAGGACAGAACTCTCTGGAAACACCATATATTTT. It is translated as CASRTELSGNTIYF.

The genes are TRBV7-6 and TRBJ1-3; TRBD1 might be the D (6 bases). Germline CDR1 is SGHVS and CDR2 is FNYEAQ. V was trimmed by 5 bases and J by 1 base, leaving 12 bases between them. The CDR3 sequence is 15 residues long. The CDR3 coding sequence is TGTGCCAGCAGCCCACAGGGTTGGTCTGGAAACACCATATATTTT. Protein sequence: CASSPQGWSGNTIYF.

The V gene is TRBV6-1, the J gene TRBJ2-3; 8 positions match TRBD1. CDR1 and CDR2 (germline): MNHNS, SASEGT. The trim removed 5 bases at V and 2 bases at J, leaving 6 bases unmatched. The CDR3 is made up of 15 amino acids. The CDR3 is CASSTDRGITDTQYF. CDR3 DNA: TGTGCCAGCAGTACCGACAGGGGAATCACAGATACGCAGTATTTT.

The chain employs TRBV5-8 and TRBJ1-5, with TRBD1 as a possible D gene (5 bases). The CDR3 consists of 15 residues. CDR1 is SGHTS, CDR2 YDEGEE, per germline. Trimming removed 0 bases at V and 2 bases at J, with 9 bases between. CDR3 in DNA: TGTGCCAGCAGCTTGGAGGGGAATGGCAATCAGCCCCAGCATTTT. Its translation: CASSLEGNGNQPQHF.

This clone has only a few counts. The V gene is TRBV28, the J gene TRBJ1-1, with no clear D. Germline assignment: CDR1 MDHEN and CDR2 SYDVKM. Deletions cut 6 bases from V and 6 bases from J, with 8 bases between. The CDR3 contains 11 residues. The CDR3 DNA sequence: TGTGCCAGCAGCAACAGCCCTGAAGCTTTCTTT. Residues: CASSNSPEAFF.

The chain couples TRBV5-1 to TRBJ2-7, with 7 bases lining up with TRBD1. Germline CDR1 and CDR2: SGHRS and YFSETQ. The V segment lost 1 base and the J segment 1 base; nucleotides outside the gene matches: 8. This CDR3 comprises 16 residues. CDR3 coding DNA: TGCGCCAGCAGCTTGCTCGGGACAGAAGGATCCTACGAGCAGTACTTC. Protein sequence: CASSLLGTEGSYEQYF.

The chain uses TRBV4-1 and TRBJ2-7; 7 bases are a match to TRBD1. Germline V gives CDR1 MGHRA, CDR2 YSYEKL. The junction had 8 bases not matched to a gene; V was cut back by 4 bases and J by 5 bases. CDR3 length: 14 residues. In nucleotides, the CDR3 is TGCGCCAGCAGCCGAGCGACAGGGTTCGACGAGCAGTACTTC. Translated: CASSRATGFDEQYF.

In the case of this clone: The conserved phenylalanine or tryptophan normally closing the CDR3 is absent here, so this likely arose from a read error. The rearrangement joins TRBV27 to TRBJ1-1; tentative D call: TRBD1 (6 bases). Trimming removed 3 bases at V and 2 bases at J, with 10 bases between. This CDR3 region has 14 residues. The germline V gene has CDR1 MNHEY and CDR2 SMNVEV (reference sequence). The CDR3 DNA reads as TGTGCCAGCAGTTTGGGGGGGCACAACACTGAAGCTTTCGTT. Translation: CASSLGGHNTEAFV.

The chain combines TRBV5-4 with TRBJ2-3, with TRBD2 matching over 11 bases. CDR1 SGHNT and CDR2 YYREEE come from the germline V gene (reference sequence). This CDR3 comprises 17 residues. V was pared by 4 bases and J by 4 bases, with 11 bases of the junction left unmatched. The chain's CDR3 is CASSMDPGLAVADTQYF. DNA for the CDR3: TGTGCCAGCAGCATGGACCCGGGACTAGCGGTAGCAGATACGCAGTATTTT.

This clone was counted between two and nine times. This chain uses TRBV5-4 with TRBJ2-1; TRBD1 matches 9 bases. This CDR3 has 16 residues. V dropped 4 bases and J dropped 8; count of bases not matched to a gene: 13. CDR1 is SGHNT, CDR2 YYREEE, per germline (reference sequence). For the CDR3, the DNA is TGTGCCAGCAGCCCGAGTGGAGGACAGGGGATACATGAGCAGTTCTTC. It is translated as CASSPSGGQGIHEQFF.

The V gene is TRBV9, the J gene TRBJ2-3, with 9 bases matching TRBD1. Trimming cost V 6 bases and J 1 base; bases outside gene matches: 6. The V gene's germline CDR1 is SGDLS and CDR2 YYNGEE. The CDR3 covers 15 residues. The CDR3 loop is CASNQQGAGTDTQYF. In DNA, the CDR3 is TGTGCCAGCAACCAACAGGGGGCAGGCACAGATACGCAGTATTTT.

This chain links TRBV28 with TRBJ1-3; D not resolved. The CDR3 sequence is 15 residues long. V lost 7 bases and J lost 0, with 13 bases in between. The V gene's germline CDR1 is MDHEN and CDR2 SYDVKM. DNA of the CDR3: TGTGCCAGCACCCCCCCCGGGGACTCTGGAAACACCATATATTTT. Its protein is CASTPPGDSGNTIYF.

The chain has TRBV5-1 and TRBJ2-5; D is possibly TRBD1 (5 bases). V was clipped by 4 bases and J by 5 bases, with 21 bases between them. Germline CDR1 reads SGHRS; CDR2 reads YFSETQ. CDR3 length equals 16 residues. In DNA form, the CDR3 reads TGCGCCAGCAGCCGCCAAGGGGCGGACACCGGGGAGACCCAGTACTTC. It is translated as CASSRQGADTGETQYF.

This chain joins TRBV29-1 and TRBJ2-5; TRBD1 aligns across 8 bases. CDR1 is SQVTM, CDR2 ANQGSEA, per germline. The CDR3 consists of 14 residues. After removal of 7 bases from V and 6 bases from J, the junction contained 13 bases not matched to a gene. The CDR3 DNA sequence: TGCAGCGCCGGTGGGACTGGACAGGGTCAGACCCAGTACTTC. Its translation: CSAGGTGQGQTQYF. The full variable domain, completed using reference TRBV29-1 and TRBJ2-5, is SAVISQKPSRDICQRGTSLTIQCQVDSQVTMMFWYRQQPGQSLTLIATANQGSEATYESGFVIDKFPISRPNLTFSTLTVSNMSPEDSSIYLCSAGGTGQGQTQYFGPGTRLLVL.

The chain couples TRBV28 to TRBJ2-3; D possibly corresponds to TRBD2 (5 bases). V gave up 6 bases and J gave up 8 bases, with 21 bases separating them. Germline CDR1 and CDR2: MDHEN and SYDVKM. The CDR3 runs to 15 residues. This CDR3 is CASSPPGSLQSTQYF. In DNA, the CDR3 is TGTGCCAGCAGCCCCCCGGGGAGCCTTCAGAGTACGCAGTATTTT.

The chain uses TRBV5-6 and TRBJ2-3; TRBD2 might be the D (6 bases). Deletions cut 0 bases from V and 4 bases from J, with 15 bases between. The CDR3 is made up of 16 amino acids. The V gene's germline CDR1 is SGHDT and CDR2 YYEEEE. The DNA for the CDR3 is TGTGCCAGCAGCTTGGCCGTTGGAGGGAGTTCAGATACGCAGTATTTT. Translated, it gives CASSLAVGGSSDTQYF.

The chain employs TRBV2 and TRBJ2-3; 9 bases align to TRBD1. CDR3 size: 16 residues. The germline V gene has CDR1 SNHLY and CDR2 FYNNEI. V lost 3 bases to trimming and J lost 2 bases; unmatched junction nucleotides: 6. The CDR3 loop is CASSEIGTGNTDTQYF. The DNA for the CDR3 is TGTGCCAGCAGTGAGATAGGGACAGGGAACACAGATACGCAGTATTTT.

This chain joins TRBV5-1 and TRBJ1-2; D remains ambiguous. CDR3 length: 14 residues. From germline, CDR1 is SGHRS and CDR2 YFSETQ. V was clipped by 0 bases and J by 2 bases, with 8 bases between them. The CDR3 sequence: CASSLVGGNYGYTF. CDR3 nucleotides: TGCGCCAGCAGCTTGGTGGGCGGGAACTATGGCTACACCTTC.

This clone appeared a single time. The genes are TRBV10-3 and TRBJ1-1; TRBD1 agrees at 9 bases. This CDR3 is 14 amino acids long. Germline CDR1 is ENHRY and CDR2 is SYGVKD. V trimming: 5 bases; J trimming: 4 bases; junction bases outside the gene matches: 5. CDR3 sequence: CAISSGQGITEAFF. CDR3 nucleotide sequence: TGTGCCATCAGTTCCGGACAGGGGATCACTGAAGCTTTCTTT.

In this sample, this clone turned up a few times. This chain connects TRBV7-3 to TRBJ2-3; a weak D match, TRBD1 (6 bases). Germline CDR1 and CDR2: SGHTA and FQGTGA. This CDR3 comprises 11 residues. Deletions cut 5 bases from V and 6 bases from J, with 6 bases between. CDR3 nucleotide sequence: TGTGCCAGCAGCAGGGGGGATACGCAGTATTTT. As protein: CASSRGDTQYF. Combining the CDR3 with reference TRBV7-3 and TRBJ2-3 gives the whole variable domain GAGVSQTPSNKVTEKGKYVELRCDPISGHTALYWYRQSLGQGPEFLIYFQGTGAADDSGLPNDRFFAVRPEGSVSTLKIQRTERGDSAVYLCASSRGDTQYFGPGTRLTVL.

CDR3 loop: CASSSGGRTNSPLHF. The CDR3 DNA reads TGTGCCAGCAGCTCCGGTGGGAGGACCAATTCACCCCTCCACTTT. The chain couples TRBV7-9 to TRBJ1-6; D not resolved. With 4 bases removed from V and 7 bases from J, the gap between germline ends came to 14 bases. The germline V gene encodes CDR1 SEHNR and CDR2 FQNEAQ (reference sequence). The CDR3 is 15 residues long.

The CDR3 loop is CASSIAQGLGQPQHF. CDR3 sequence (DNA): TGTGCCAGCAGTATCGCCCAGGGCCTAGGTCAGCCCCAGCATTTT. V usage is TRBV28 and J usage is TRBJ1-5; D perhaps matches TRBD1 (5 bases). The CDR3 is made up of 15 amino acids. V dropped 5 bases and J dropped 6 bases, with 17 bases sitting between them. Germline CDR1 MDHEN, CDR2 SYDVKM. Drawing the rest from reference TRBV28 and TRBJ1-5, the complete variable domain is DVKVTQSSRYLVKRTGEKVFLECVQDMDHENMFWYRQDPGLGLRLIYFSYDVKMKEKGDIPEGYSVSREKKERFSLILESASTNQTSMYLCASSIAQGLGQPQHFGDGTRLSIL.

Only a few counts were recorded for this clone. The chain uses TRBV29-1 and TRBJ2-1; 10 bases align to TRBD1. J gave up 15 bases and V 3 bases, and 14 bases lay outside the gene matches. CDR1 is SQVTM and CDR2 is ANQGSEA in the germline V gene. CDR3 length: 14 residues. The CDR3 reads CSVDGGGTGVAPFF. The CDR3 nucleotides are TGCAGCGTTGACGGGGGGGGGACAGGGGTTGCGCCGTTCTTC.

Remarks on this clone: It may be a read error: a sequence one base away is much more abundant. The genes are TRBV7-2 and TRBJ1-5; 7 bases line up with TRBD1. Germline CDR1 reads SGHTA; CDR2 reads FQGNSA. CDR3 size: 13 residues. V shed 5 bases, J shed 5 bases, and the junction held 3 bases outside the gene matches. CDR3 residues: CASSPQGDQPQHF. CDR3 in DNA: TGTGCCAGCAGCCCCCAGGGGGATCAGCCCCAGCATTTT.

This chain links TRBV15 with TRBJ1-1; the D gene is possibly TRBD1 (6 bases). V gave up 1 base and J gave up 8 bases, with 11 bases separating them. The CDR3 spans 13 residues. The germline V gene encodes CDR1 LNHNV and CDR2 YYDKDF (reference sequence). The CDR3 coding sequence is TGTGCCACCAGCAGAGGTTGGACAGAGGAAGCTTTCTTT. It encodes CATSRGWTEEAFF.